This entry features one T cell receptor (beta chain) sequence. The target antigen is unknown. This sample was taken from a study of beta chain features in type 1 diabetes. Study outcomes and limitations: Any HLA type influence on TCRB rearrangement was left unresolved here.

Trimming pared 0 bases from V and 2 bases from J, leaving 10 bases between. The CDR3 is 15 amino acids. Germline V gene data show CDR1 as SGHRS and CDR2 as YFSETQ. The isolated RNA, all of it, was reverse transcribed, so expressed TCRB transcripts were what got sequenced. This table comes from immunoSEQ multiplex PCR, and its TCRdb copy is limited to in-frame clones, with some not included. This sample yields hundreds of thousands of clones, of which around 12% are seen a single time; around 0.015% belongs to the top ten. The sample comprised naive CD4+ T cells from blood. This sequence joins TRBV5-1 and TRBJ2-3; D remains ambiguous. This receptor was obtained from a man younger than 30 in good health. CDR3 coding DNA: TGCGCCAGCAGCTTGGATTCAGTCGCCACAGATACGCAGTATTTT. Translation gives CASSLDSVATDTQYF.